This TCR beta chain is drawn from a study of CXCR3-negative and CXCR3-positive naive CD8 T cells. Points from the study as a whole: A higher hydrophobicity marked the TRB CDR3s of CXCR3-positive naive cells versus CXCR3-negative naive cells.

Cells that were CD45RO-CCR7+CD27+CD95- constituted naive CD8+ T cells. Regarding this clonotype: As yet, its antigen is unknown.

The libraries of TRB cDNA were constructed through 5' RACE using UMI labels. After re-calling the 5' RACE reads, TCRdb lists one entry per CDR3 protein, DNA absent. Its table lists about 150,000 distinct CDR3 sequences. This CDR3 spans 15 amino acids. The germline gives CDR1 LNHDA, CDR2 SQIVND (reference sequence). This receptor was obtained from a human donor in good health. Some clones in this sample may be carry-over from other donors' samples. Sequencing was carried out using naive CXCR3+ CD8+ T cells from blood. Subset in this sample: CD45RO-CCR7+CD27+CD95- naive CD8+ T cells expressing CXCR3 (TNR3+). This chain uses TRBV19 with TRBJ2-1. The CDR3 is CASSMIIAQYNEQFF. The full variable domain, rest sourced from reference TRBV19 and TRBJ2-1, is DGGITQSPKYLFRKEGQNVTLSCEQNLNHDAMYWYRQDPGQGLRLIYYSQIVNDFQKGDIAEGYSVSREKKESFPLTVTSAQKNPTAFYLCASSMIIAQYNEQFFGPGTRLTVL.